The 18 T cell receptor beta chains reported below all come from one sample, sequenced in a study of CD8 T cells in ankylosing spondylitis. Overall study results and limits: About 8 highly homologous variants formed a TCR beta motif that appeared characteristic of ankylosing spondylitis blood.

TCRdb processed the 5' RACE reads anew with MiXCR; each CDR3 protein has one entry. The sample carries around 390,000 distinct CDR3 sequences, around 22% recorded once. Their specific antigens are unknown. The sequencing sample was made of blood, either unsorted or a sorted T cell fraction (not recorded which). The source of these receptors is a male donor with ankylosing spondylitis.

The V call is TRBV19, the J call TRBJ1-1; 8 positions match TRBD1. The CDR3 is made up of 15 amino acids. Germline V gene data show CDR1 as LNHDA and CDR2 as SQIVND (reference sequence). Unmatched junction bases numbered 8, after V lost 3 bases and J lost 5 bases. DNA of the CDR3: TGTGCCAGTAGTATGCCGAGGACAGGGTCTACTGAAGCTTTCTTT. Amino acids: CASSMPRTGSTEAFF.

This rearrangement joins TRBV3-1 to TRBJ2-7; D possibly corresponds to TRBD2 (5 bases). The CDR3 is 11 residues long. V lost 5 bases, J lost 7 bases, and 9 bases lay in between. From germline, CDR1 is LGHDT and CDR2 YNNKEL (reference sequence). The CDR3 is CASSNPGEQYF. CDR3 bases: TGTGCCAGCAGCAACCCGGGAGAGCAGTACTTC.

This clonotype was picked up a small number of times. CDR3 amino acids: CSARDRLASLTSTDTQYF. As DNA, the CDR3 is TGCAGTGCTAGAGATCGCCTAGCGAGCCTAACTAGCACAGATACGCAGTATTTT. The J gene is TRBJ2-3, the V gene TRBV20-1; TRBD2 is a possible D gene (6 bases). CDR1 and CDR2 from the germline V gene are DFQATT and SNEGSKA (reference sequence). V was shortened by 0 bases and J by 0 bases, with 19 bases between the two germline ends. The CDR3 extends over 18 amino acids.

The chain uses TRBV6-1 and TRBJ2-1, with TRBD1 as a possible D gene (5 bases). The CDR3 spans 15 residues. Deletions cut 6 bases from V and 4 bases from J, with 16 bases between. CDR1 is MNHNS, CDR2 SASEGT, per germline. In nucleotides, the CDR3 is TGTGCCAGCAGCCCTTTTGACAGAAGTTACAATGAGCAGTTCTTC. It is translated as CASSPFDRSYNEQFF.

This sequence joins TRBV7-2 and TRBJ2-3; D unresolved. The V gene lost 5 bases and the J gene lost 7 bases, with 16 bases spanning the gap. Germline V gene sequence: CDR1 SGHTA, CDR2 FQGNSA. This CDR3 is 14 amino acids long. CDR3 region: CASSREADRNTQYF. In DNA, the CDR3 is TGTGCCAGCAGCAGGGAAGCCGATCGTAATACGCAGTATTTT.

The CDR3 nucleotides are TGTGCCAGCCCTGCGGGGGTTCTCGAGACCCAGTACTTC. Protein product: CASPAGVLETQYF. The V gene is TRBV2, the J gene TRBJ2-5; 7 nucleotides agree with TRBD2. V gave up 8 bases and J gave up 5 bases; unmatched junction bases: 8. The CDR3 loop spans 13 amino acids. Looked up from germline, CDR1 is SNHLY and CDR2 is FYNNEI.

This clonotype was seen a handful of times. The CDR3, as DNA: TGCGCCAGCAGTCAAGCACTGGCCGGTACACACCAAGAGACCCAGTACTTC. Encoded protein: CASSQALAGTHQETQYF. V is TRBV5-1 and J is TRBJ2-5; D is unresolved. V dropped 5 bases and J dropped 0 bases, with 20 bases sitting between them. The CDR3 loop spans 17 amino acids. Per the germline V gene, CDR1 is SGHRS and CDR2 is YFSETQ.

This clonotype was recorded a few times. The V and J genes are TRBV6-5 and TRBJ2-1; 10 nucleotides agree with TRBD2. The germline CDR1 and CDR2 sequences are MNHEY and SVGAGI. This CDR3 is built from 16 residues. Losses at the gene ends were 4 bases for V and 2 bases for J; bases not matched to a gene: 5. DNA for the CDR3: TGTGCCAGCAGTTCCCTAAGCGGGAGGGCCTACAATGAGCAGTTCTTC. This translates into CASSSLSGRAYNEQFF.

This clonotype was counted at least ten times. The rearrangement uses TRBV5-1 and TRBJ2-1; D gene unclear. Trimming shortened V by 7 bases and J by 6 bases, and 14 bases separated the two germline ends. CDR1 and CDR2 (germline): SGHRS, YFSETQ. The CDR3 sequence is 13 residues long. The CDR3 sequence is CASFKDVLNEQFF. The CDR3, as DNA: TGCGCCAGCTTTAAGGACGTACTCAATGAGCAGTTCTTC.

This clonotype was counted a few times. V is TRBV7-2 and J is TRBJ2-3, with 14 positions matching TRBD2. The CDR3 consists of 16 residues. The germline V gene has CDR1 SGHTA and CDR2 FQGNSA. Unmatched junction bases numbered 4, after V lost 3 bases and J lost 5 bases. CDR3 amino acids: CASSLGLAGAGDTQYF. CDR3 DNA sequence: TGTGCCAGCAGCTTGGGACTAGCGGGAGCGGGAGATACGCAGTATTTT.

This clonotype turned up a few times. CDR3 DNA sequence: TGTGCCAGCGGGGAGCCAGCAACGAACACTGAAGCTTTCTTT. Amino acids: CASGEPATNTEAFF. This chain joins TRBV6-1 and TRBJ1-1; unclear D gene. The CDR3 totals 14 residues. Looked up from germline, CDR1 is MNHNS and CDR2 is SASEGT. Trimming removed 8 bases from V and 1 base from J, with 14 bases in between.

This chain links TRBV5-1 with TRBJ2-2; D remains unclear. The germline gives CDR1 SGHRS, CDR2 YFSETQ. The CDR3 covers 17 residues. The germline V and J ends were trimmed by 0 bases and 4 bases, with 16 bases remaining between them. CDR3 bases: TGCGCCAGCAGCTTGGGTGGCGAACTCGGGCTCACCGGGGAGCTGTTTTTT. This encodes CASSLGGELGLTGELFF.

CDR3 DNA sequence: TGTGCCAGCAGCCAAGATGGACTAGCGGGAGGGTACGAGCAGTACTTC. Translation gives CASSQDGLAGGYEQYF. The chain carries TRBV4-2 and TRBJ2-7, with 15 positions matching TRBD2. There are 16 residues in the CDR3. Germline V lookup: CDR1 LGHNA, CDR2 YNFKEQ. J was trimmed by 4 bases and V by 0 bases; bases with no gene match: 1.

This chain uses TRBV10-2 with TRBJ2-7, with 11 bases fitting TRBD2. V lost 3 bases and J lost 2; bases outside the gene matches: 12. This CDR3 spans 18 amino acids. Germline CDR1 reads WSHSY; CDR2 reads SAAADI. The CDR3 sequence is CASSDSSGRAISPYEQYF. The CDR3 DNA sequence: TGCGCCAGCAGTGATAGTAGCGGGAGGGCCATATCGCCCTACGAGCAGTACTTC.

This clonotype was counted a few times. The chain has TRBV12-3 or TRBV12-4 and TRBJ2-1; tentative D call: TRBD2 (6 bases). V lost 6 bases, J lost 0 bases, and 15 bases lay in between. The CDR3 runs 16 residues. CDR3 bases: TGTGCCAGCAGGGCAGTCGGGACTCACTCCTACAATGAGCAGTTCTTC. Translated, it gives CASRAVGTHSYNEQFF.

A few counts support this clonotype. The V call is TRBV28, the J call TRBJ2-1; 10 positions agree with TRBD1. CDR1 and CDR2 (germline): MDHEN, SYDVKM. Losses at the gene ends were 7 bases for V and 8 bases for J; bases not matched to a gene: 8. The CDR3 extends over 14 amino acids. The CDR3 spells CASMPGQGYDEQFF. DNA for the CDR3: TGTGCCAGCATGCCGGGACAGGGGTACGATGAGCAGTTCTTC.

The rearrangement uses TRBV29-1 and TRBJ1-4; the D gene is possibly TRBD1 (6 bases). The germline V gene has CDR1 SQVTM and CDR2 ANQGSEA. Trimming took 5 bases from V and 0 from J, leaving 10 bases between them. The CDR3 is 14 amino acids. Here the CDR3 reads CSVLPGATNEKLFF. In DNA, the CDR3 is TGCAGCGTTCTTCCAGGGGCAACTAATGAAAAACTGTTTTTT.

This clonotype has only a few counts. CDR3: CASSLALYEQYF. The CDR3 DNA reads as TGTGCCAGCAGCTTAGCTTTGTACGAGCAGTACTTC. The rearrangement uses TRBV28 and TRBJ2-7, with D unclear. This CDR3 is built from 12 residues. Trimming stripped 6 bases from V and 4 bases from J, with 10 bases between. Germline values: CDR1 MDHEN, CDR2 SYDVKM.